Listed here are 30 T cell receptor beta chains from one sample, sequenced in a study of T cells after posttransplantation cyclophosphamide. Repertoires were generated with immunoSEQ multiplex PCR, while TCRdb's copy carries only in-frame clones and drops some. The profile shows tens of thousands of clones, 94% of them singletons. Sequences were obtained from PBMCs. The receptors shown here come from a woman aged 30 to 39 in good health and a related stem cell transplant donor.

The chain uses TRBV6-5 and TRBJ1-1, with D perhaps matching TRBD1 (6 bases). The CDR3 totals 12 residues. Germline V gives CDR1 MNHEY, CDR2 SVGAGI. V gave up 6 bases and J gave up 7 bases, with 12 bases separating them. The CDR3 DNA reads as TGTGCCAGCAGGGCTCAGGGGAATGAAGCTTTCTTT. Its translation is CASRAQGNEAFF.

This clone was detected once. The chain employs TRBV5-1 and TRBJ2-1, with TRBD2 identical over 10 bases. The V segment lost 1 base and the J segment 5 bases; nucleotides outside the gene matches: 6. Per the germline V gene, CDR1 is SGHRS and CDR2 is YFSETQ. The CDR3 is 16 amino acids. For the CDR3, the DNA is TGCGCCAGCAGCTTGTGGAGCGGGGGGGCTAACAATGAGCAGTTCTTC. Translated, it gives CASSLWSGGANNEQFF.

The chain joins TRBV5-1 to TRBJ2-3, with a tentative D call TRBD2 (5 bases). Germline-derived CDR1 and CDR2 are SGHRS and YFSETQ. V was trimmed by 0 bases and J by 3 bases, leaving 8 bases between them. The CDR3 runs to 14 residues. As DNA, the CDR3 is TGCGCCAGCAGCTTGGCGCTAGCTACAGATACGCAGTATTTT. It specifies CASSLALATDTQYF. The full variable domain, with the rest looked up from reference TRBV5-1 and TRBJ2-3, is KAGVTQTPRYLIKTRGQQVTLSCSPISGHRSVSWYQQTPGQGLQFLFEYFSETQRNKGNFPGRFSGRQFSNSRSEMNVSTLELGDSALYLCASSLALATDTQYFGPGTRLTVL.

The chain has TRBV5-1 and TRBJ2-3; tentative D call: TRBD1 (5 bases). This CDR3 has 15 residues. Germline V lookup: CDR1 SGHRS, CDR2 YFSETQ. Deletions cut 3 bases from V and 0 bases from J, with 11 bases between. The CDR3 protein is CASSSDRLSTDTQYF. The CDR3 bases are TGCGCCAGCAGCTCCGACAGACTTAGCACAGATACGCAGTATTTT.

V gene TRBV7-2 combines with J gene TRBJ2-5, with 13 bases aligning to TRBD2. Trimming cost V 2 bases and J 4 bases; bases outside gene matches: 10. This CDR3 is built from 18 residues. In germline, CDR1 is SGHTA, CDR2 FQGNSA. The CDR3 sequence is CASSLSPLLAGGRETQYF. CDR3 in DNA: TGTGCCAGCAGCTTAAGTCCCTTACTAGCGGGGGGGCGAGAGACCCAGTACTTC.

CDR3 in DNA: TGTGCCAGCAGTGACTCTCAGAACACTGAAGCTTTCTTT. Translating gives CASSDSQNTEAFF. This chain joins TRBV6-4 and TRBJ1-1; D not resolved. V lost 0 bases and J lost 1, with 3 bases in between. CDR3 length: 13 amino acids. Germline V gene sequence: CDR1 MRHNA, CDR2 SNTAGT.

The rearrangement links TRBV4-2 to TRBJ2-7, with 10 bases aligning to TRBD2. V lost 4 bases to trimming and J lost 3 bases; unmatched junction nucleotides: 3. The CDR3 extends over 14 amino acids. Looked up from germline, CDR1 is LGHNA and CDR2 is YNFKEQ. The CDR3 sequence: CASSRSGGFYEQYF. The CDR3 nucleotides read TGTGCCAGCAGCCGTAGCGGGGGGTTCTACGAGCAGTACTTC.

The genes are TRBV15 and TRBJ2-1; 7 positions agree with TRBD2. This CDR3 spans 18 amino acids. V lost 1 base to trimming and J lost 0 bases; unmatched junction nucleotides: 9. Germline assignment: CDR1 LNHNV and CDR2 YYDKDF (reference sequence). The CDR3 bases are TGTGCCACCAGCAGAGTTTATGGGGGGGGGAGCTCCTACAATGAGCAGTTCTTC. Translated: CATSRVYGGGSSYNEQFF. Using reference TRBV15 and TRBJ2-1 for the parts outside the CDR3, the full variable domain is DAMVIQNPRYQVTQFGKPVTLSCSQTLNHNVMYWYQQKSSQAPKLLFHYYDKDFNNEADTPDNFQSRRPNTSFCFLDIRSPGLGDTAMYLCATSRVYGGGSSYNEQFFGPGTRLTVL.

DNA of the CDR3: TGTGCCAGCAGCTTTAGAAATAGCGGGGGGGCTGGAGGTACGCAGTATTTT. This translates into CASSFRNSGGAGGTQYF. J is TRBJ2-3 and V is TRBV7-2; 11 nucleotides match TRBD2. The germline CDR1 and CDR2 sequences are SGHTA and FQGNSA. With 3 bases clipped from V and 8 bases from J, the junction kept 13 bases outside the gene matches. The CDR3 runs 17 residues.

The chain couples TRBV5-1 to TRBJ2-5; D call uncertain. The ends were cut back, 3 bases at V and 5 bases at J, with 8 bases in the middle. CDR3 length: 12 amino acids. Germline V gene lookup returns CDR1 SGHRS and CDR2 YFSETQ. This CDR3 reads CASSWAPETQYF. The CDR3, as DNA: TGCGCCAGCAGCTGGGCCCCGGAGACCCAGTACTTC.

The V and J genes are TRBV27 and TRBJ2-3; 9 bases match TRBD1. Trimming took 5 bases from V and 2 from J; bases not matched to a gene: 11. There are 17 residues in the CDR3. CDR1 and CDR2 from the germline V gene are MNHEY and SMNVEV (reference sequence). CDR3 sequence (DNA): TGTGCCAGCAGTCGAACAGGGGGCAGTTTAATCACAGATACGCAGTATTTT. Translation: CASSRTGGSLITDTQYF.

This chain joins TRBV4-2 and TRBJ1-5; tentatively, D is TRBD1 (6 bases). CDR1 is LGHNA, CDR2 YNFKEQ, per germline. The V and J ends lost 0 bases and 5 bases respectively, with 14 bases between them. The CDR3 length is 16 residues. The CDR3 region is CASSQEERTEDQPQHF. The CDR3 coding sequence is TGTGCCAGCAGCCAAGAAGAGAGGACAGAGGATCAGCCCCAGCATTTT.

This chain connects TRBV2 to TRBJ2-1; a possible D gene is TRBD2 (5 bases). Trimming removed 3 bases at V and 0 bases at J, with 9 bases between. Germline V gene sequence: CDR1 SNHLY, CDR2 FYNNEI. The CDR3 is 15 residues long. CDR3 DNA sequence: TGTGCCAGCAGTGATTCGGGGAGCTCCTACAATGAGCAGTTCTTC. It yields the protein CASSDSGSSYNEQFF.

The rearrangement links TRBV2 to TRBJ2-1, with 15 bases that match TRBD2. The CDR3 has 22 amino acids. V gave up 3 bases and J gave up 8 bases; unmatched junction bases: 23. CDR1 and CDR2 (germline): SNHLY, FYNNEI. CDR3 nucleotide sequence: TGTGCCAGCAGTGACATGCTCCCCGTCGGGACTAGCGGGGGGAAGGGCGGCGATGAGCAGTTCTTC. This encodes CASSDMLPVGTSGGKGGDEQFF.

The V gene is TRBV11-2, the J gene TRBJ2-1; 9 bases match TRBD2. Trimming removed 5 bases from V and 2 bases from J; junction bases left unmatched: 7. The CDR3 runs 16 residues. Germline values: CDR1 SGHAT, CDR2 FQNNGV. For the CDR3, the DNA is TGTGCCAGCAGCCATCTAGCGGGGAGTACCTACAATGAGCAGTTCTTC. Residues: CASSHLAGSTYNEQFF.

Worth noting for this clone: One end of the junction is discordant with germline, which a read error may explain. The chain carries TRBV6-5 and TRBJ1-6; the D gene is possibly TRBD1 (5 bases). Germline V lookup: CDR1 MNHEY, CDR2 SVGAGI. The CDR3 runs to 15 residues. The CDR3, as DNA: TGTGCCCGCAGTTACAAGGGGCGCCCGAATTCACCCCTCCACTTT. Translation: CARSYKGRPNSPLHF.

The chain links TRBV6-5 to TRBJ2-1; the match to TRBD1 covers 11 bases. The ends lost 8 bases at V and 8 bases at J; junction bases unmatched: 2. The CDR3 is 12 residues long. Germline-derived CDR1 and CDR2 are MNHEY and SVGAGI. The CDR3 region is CASRTGGHEQFF. DNA of the CDR3: TGTGCCAGCCGGACAGGGGGCCATGAGCAGTTCTTC.

The chain recombines TRBV29-1 with TRBJ2-7, with a possible D match to TRBD1 (6 bases). The CDR3 is 13 residues long. Germline V gene sequence: CDR1 SQVTM, CDR2 ANQGSEA. Trimming removed 4 bases at V and 0 bases at J, with 10 bases between. The CDR3: CSVGAGASYEQYF. CDR3 DNA: TGCAGCGTTGGGGCAGGGGCCTCCTACGAGCAGTACTTC.

The CDR3 DNA sequence: TGTGCCAGTAGTACCCGAGGGGGGGTGAACACTGAAGCTTTCTTT. Translated, it gives CASSTRGGVNTEAFF. J is TRBJ1-1 and V is TRBV19; a weak D match, TRBD1 (6 bases). Germline V gene sequence: CDR1 LNHDA, CDR2 SQIVND (reference sequence). This CDR3 is built from 15 residues. V was pared by 4 bases and J by 0 bases, with 12 bases between.

V gene TRBV4-3 combines with J gene TRBJ2-7, with 11 nucleotides matching TRBD2. V gave up 4 bases and J gave up 2 bases; unmatched junction bases: 10. The CDR3 has 17 residues. Germline CDR1 reads LGHNA; CDR2 reads YSLEER. The CDR3 nucleotides are TGCGCCAGCAGCCCAAGAACTAGCGGGGGATATACCTACGAGCAGTACTTC. It translates to CASSPRTSGGYTYEQYF.

The V and J genes are TRBV5-5 and TRBJ2-3; 14 bases fit TRBD2. The length of the CDR3 is 16 residues. The germline V gene encodes CDR1 SGHKS and CDR2 YYEKEE (reference sequence). The trim removed 4 bases at V and 5 bases at J, leaving 6 bases unmatched. CDR3 region: CASSPAGTSGGDTQYF. CDR3 DNA: TGTGCCAGCAGCCCAGCCGGGACTAGCGGGGGAGATACGCAGTATTTT.

The chain combines TRBV4-2 with TRBJ1-1; D remains ambiguous. Trimming cost V 4 bases and J 1 base, with 7 bases left between them. CDR3 length: 13 residues. Germline V CDR1 and CDR2: LGHNA, YNFKEQ. In DNA, the CDR3 is TGTGCCAGCAGCCTAGCATGGAACACTGAAGCTTTCTTT. It codes for CASSLAWNTEAFF.

Only a few counts were recorded for this clone. This sample includes further DNA sequences coding for the same CDR3. This chain connects TRBV4-2 to TRBJ2-2, with 9 bases identical to TRBD1. V lost 1 base and J lost 3; bases outside the gene matches: 0. There are 15 residues in the CDR3. The germline V gene has CDR1 LGHNA and CDR2 YNFKEQ. CDR3 coding DNA: TGTGCCAGCAGCCAAGGGACAGGGGACACCGGGGAGCTGTTTTTT. The encoded protein is CASSQGTGDTGELFF.

The chain uses TRBV11-3 and TRBJ2-1, with D tentatively TRBD2 (5 bases). Germline CDR1 and CDR2: SGHNT and YENEEA. CDR3 size: 13 residues. V was pared by 5 bases and J by 5 bases, with 10 bases between. CDR3 region: CASSLSGHNEQFF. CDR3 nucleotides: TGTGCCAGCAGCCTGAGCGGTCACAATGAGCAGTTCTTC.

The V call is TRBV5-1, the J call TRBJ1-2, with D hard to call. Germline loops: CDR1 SGHRS, CDR2 YFSETQ. V lost 0 bases and J 3 bases, leaving 12 bases between the germline ends. The CDR3 extends over 15 amino acids. CDR3: CASSLAGGADYGYTF. The DNA for the CDR3 is TGCGCCAGCAGCTTGGCCGGTGGAGCGGACTATGGCTACACCTTC.

This sequence joins TRBV11-3 and TRBJ2-5; 10 positions match TRBD1. There are 15 residues in the CDR3. J was trimmed by 3 bases and V by 5 bases; bases with no gene match: 6. The germline gives CDR1 SGHNT, CDR2 YENEEA. CDR3 DNA sequence: TGTGCCAGCAGCAACACCGGGACAGGGGAAGAGACCCAGTACTTC. As protein: CASSNTGTGEETQYF.

V and J are TRBV28 and TRBJ1-5, with 7 bases that match TRBD1. This CDR3 spans 17 amino acids. With 11 bases clipped from V and 0 bases from J, the junction kept 16 bases outside the gene matches. CDR1 is MDHEN and CDR2 is SYDVKM in the germline V gene. As DNA, the CDR3 is TGTGCCGGGAGATCGGACAGGAGCGGATATAGCAATCAGCCCCAGCATTTT. Its translation: CAGRSDRSGYSNQPQHF.

The V call is TRBV4-3, the J call TRBJ2-6, with 10 bases matching TRBD1. The junction had 7 bases not matched to a gene; V was cut back by 0 bases and J by 2 bases. Germline CDR1 LGHNA, CDR2 YSLEER. CDR3 length equals 19 residues. The chain's CDR3 is CASSQDRGQGRAGANVLTF. CDR3 in DNA: TGCGCCAGCAGCCAAGATCGGGGACAGGGGCGTGCTGGGGCCAACGTCCTGACTTTC.

This clone has a single count. The chain carries TRBV14 and TRBJ2-1, with 8 bases identical to TRBD1. CDR1 is SGHDN, CDR2 FVKESK, per germline. This CDR3 region has 13 residues. V lost 3 bases to trimming and J lost 10 bases; unmatched junction nucleotides: 5. The CDR3 sequence is CASSHQGAEEQFF. The CDR3 DNA reads TGTGCCAGCAGCCACCAGGGGGCGGAGGAGCAGTTCTTC.

The V and J genes are TRBV28 and TRBJ2-3, with D maybe TRBD2 (7 bases). CDR3 length equals 15 residues. The germline gives CDR1 MDHEN, CDR2 SYDVKM. V dropped 2 bases and J dropped 5 bases, with 14 bases sitting between them. The chain's CDR3 is CASSLRAGALDTQYF. In nucleotides, the CDR3 is TGTGCCAGCAGTTTACGGGCGGGGGCCTTAGATACGCAGTATTTT.